A selection of T cell receptor beta chains follows, all from one sample in a study of chemoradiotherapy in HPV16-positive cancers. The data were produced by immunoSEQ multiplex PCR, yet TCRdb's version contains in-frame clones alone and is incomplete. This sample has over 15,000 clones; over 85% occur once, and the top ten carry about 2.4%. Sequences were derived from blood, sampled from a patient who underwent chemoradiotherapy. The receptor set was obtained from a human donor with HPV-associated anogenital cancer. Each CDR3 is given with its conserved first and last residue. Clone size is not always given. Where it is, it says once, few, many or a class for expanded clones.

v_gene | abundance | len | CDR3aa
TRBV5-1 | NA | 13 | CASSIGLDQPQHF
TRBV10-2 | NA | 15 | CASSGRGSSENIQYF
TRBV5-6 | NA | 15 | CASSRSGQVNSPLHF
TRBV28 | NA | 14 | CASSTNPTNYEQYF
TRBV19 | NA | 12 | CASSPANQPQHF
TRBV15 | NA | 15 | CATSREDGYTDTQYF
TRBV29-1 | NA | 12 | CSVLSTKDTQYF
TRBV28 | NA | 14 | CASRRGSLYNEQFF
TRBV5-4 | NA | 15 | CAWAPGLAAYNEQFF
TRBV10-1 | few | 15 | CASSDRDSGFFGYTF
TRBV28 | NA | 15 | CASSFFRIRGVEAFF
TRBV5-4 | NA | 16 | CASSLASGTTSYEQYF
TRBV7-9 | NA | 17 | CASSLVGGPNRRNGYTF
TRBV27 | NA | 15 | CASSPRGGQYYGYTF
TRBV6-5 | once | 15 | CASSYSGRLHGEQYF
TRBV5-1 | NA | 14 | CASTQTGGAYGYTF
TRBV15 | NA | 15 | CATSTASTGAQPQHF
TRBV19 | NA | 15 | CASSIGGGDTDTQYF
TRBV7-2 | few | 15 | CASSPWGQGADTQYF
TRBV6-1 | NA | 10 | CASSRYGYTF
TRBV5-4 | NA | 16 | CASSSTLPRSGNTIYF
TRBV19 | NA | 18 | CASFLRPMLGGGNQPQHF
TRBV6-5 | NA | 14 | CASSGRGLYTEAFF
TRBV5-1 | few | 15 | CASSPRTGAGNTIYF
TRBV10-3 | NA | 16 | CAISESKGLLQETQYF
TRBV9 | NA | 16 | CASSVETGGAGNTIYF
TRBV18 | NA | 18 | CASSSTREGLSGQETQYF
TRBV6-1 | NA | 14 | CASYPGTSSYEQYF
TRBV6-6 | NA | 12 | CASSPRDEKLFF
TRBV5-1 | NA | 12 | CASRGGQETQYF
TRBV5-4 | few | 13 | CASSFQGGEKLFF
TRBV30 | once | 16 | CAWTRSYRQTNYGYTF
TRBV19 | NA | 15 | CASSIPGQLAYEQYF
TRBV7-9 | NA | 14 | CASRSPGSYNEQFF
TRBV28 | NA | 14 | CASSSSSGTDTQYF
TRBV5-1 | NA | 14 | CASRLEGEDEKLFF
TRBV11-2 | NA | 12 | CASSLETQRRFF
TRBV7-9 | NA | 16 | CASSLVLIGVKETQYF
TRBV6-6 | NA | 13 | CASSYSGGETQYF
TRBV19 | NA | 16 | CASSIARGQGANVLTF
TRBV6-5 | NA | 14 | CASSYGPPNTEAFF
TRBV10-1 | NA | 16 | CASSESVGPKGYEQYF